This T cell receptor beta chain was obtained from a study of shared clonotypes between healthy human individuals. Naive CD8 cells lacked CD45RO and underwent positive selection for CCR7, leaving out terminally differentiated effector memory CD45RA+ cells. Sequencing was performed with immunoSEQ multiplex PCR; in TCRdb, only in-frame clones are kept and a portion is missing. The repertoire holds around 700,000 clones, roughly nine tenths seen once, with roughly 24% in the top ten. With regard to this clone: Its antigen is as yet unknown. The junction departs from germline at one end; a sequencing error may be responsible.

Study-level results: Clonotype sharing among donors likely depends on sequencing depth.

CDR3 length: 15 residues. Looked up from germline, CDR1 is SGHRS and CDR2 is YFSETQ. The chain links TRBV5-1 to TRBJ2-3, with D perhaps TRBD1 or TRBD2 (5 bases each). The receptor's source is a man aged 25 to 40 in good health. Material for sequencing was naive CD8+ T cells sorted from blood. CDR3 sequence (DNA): TGCGCCAGCATCTTGGGACCCCGGAGCACAGATACGCAGTATTTT. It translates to CASILGPRSTDTQYF.